One sample yielded the 30 T cell receptor beta chains listed below, sequenced in a study of control samples from healthy donors and cancer patients. Assay: immunoSEQ multiplex PCR; the TCRdb copy retains only in-frame clones and omits some. The table lists approximately 94,000 clones, 85% to 90% of them singletons. Sequenced: blood. These receptors all stem from a woman aged 45-60 years in good health.

V gene TRBV4-3 combines with J gene TRBJ1-2; unclear D gene. This CDR3 is built from 14 residues. Trimming removed 0 bases from V and 4 bases from J, with 9 bases in between. Germline V gives CDR1 LGHNA, CDR2 YSLEER. The CDR3: CASSQDRAAYGYTF. The CDR3 coding sequence is TGCGCCAGCAGCCAAGATCGGGCAGCCTATGGCTACACCTTC.

The genes are TRBV19 and TRBJ2-3, with D perhaps matching TRBD2 (7 bases). Germline CDR1 LNHDA, CDR2 SQIVND (reference sequence). The CDR3 is 16 residues long. The V and J ends lost 1 base and 4 bases respectively, with 15 bases between them. This CDR3 is CASSIVGAGASDTQYF. Written as DNA, the CDR3 is TGTGCCAGTAGTATAGTGGGGGCGGGGGCCTCAGATACGCAGTATTTT.

CDR3 residues: CASTTGDSPLHF. DNA of the CDR3: TGTGCCAGCACCACGGGGGATTCACCCCTCCACTTT. This chain joins TRBV6-6 and TRBJ1-6, with D perhaps matching TRBD1 (5 bases). This CDR3 comprises 12 residues. V was shortened by 7 bases and J by 8 bases, with 9 bases between the two germline ends. CDR1 and CDR2 from the germline V gene are MNHNY and SVGAGI (reference sequence).

The chain couples TRBV5-6 to TRBJ1-2; possible D gene TRBD1, 5 bases. The V gene's germline CDR1 is SGHDT and CDR2 YYEEEE. Trimming removed 4 bases at V and 2 bases at J, with 12 bases between. This CDR3 spans 14 amino acids. The CDR3 sequence: CASSGAHSNYGYTF. In DNA form, the CDR3 reads TGTGCCAGCAGCGGGGCCCACTCAAACTATGGCTACACCTTC.

This clone was seen more than once but under ten times. V gene TRBV28 combines with J gene TRBJ2-1; TRBD2 is a possible D gene (6 bases). Germline V gene lookup returns CDR1 MDHEN and CDR2 SYDVKM. The V and J ends lost 4 bases and 2 bases respectively, with 15 bases between them. CDR3 length: 16 amino acids. For the CDR3, the DNA is TGTGCCAGCAGTTCGTTAGCGGCACACGCCTACAATGAGCAGTTCTTC. Its translation is CASSSLAAHAYNEQFF.

For this clone: Other DNA sequences from this sample encode an identical CDR3 as well. V and J are TRBV7-9 and TRBJ2-3; D uncertain. Trimming removed 3 bases at V and 4 bases at J, with 5 bases between. The CDR3 runs to 12 residues. Germline-derived CDR1 and CDR2 are SEHNR and FQNEAQ (reference sequence). CDR3 sequence reads: CASSFGPDTQYF. The DNA of the CDR3 is TGTGCCAGCAGCTTCGGACCAGATACGCAGTATTTT.

This clone was observed a handful of times. The chain recombines TRBV9 with TRBJ2-7; 8 nucleotides align to TRBD2. Germline V gene data show CDR1 as SGDLS and CDR2 as YYNGEE. The V segment lost 4 bases and the J segment 2 bases; nucleotides outside the gene matches: 14. The CDR3 runs to 17 residues. The CDR3 nucleotides are TGTGCCAGCAGCCGATCGCACGGTAGCGGGGTCCCCTACGAGCAGTACTTC. Encoded protein: CASSRSHGSGVPYEQYF. Filled out from reference TRBV9 and TRBJ2-7, the complete variable domain reads DSGVTQTPKHLITATGQRVTLRCSPRSGDLSVYWYQQSLDQGLQFLIQYYNGEERAKGNILERFSAQQFPDLHSELNLSSLELGDSALYFCASSRSHGSGVPYEQYFGPGTRLTVT.

This chain uses TRBV4-3 with TRBJ2-3; TRBD1 might be the D (6 bases). Germline V gives CDR1 LGHNA, CDR2 YSLEER. Trimming pared 3 bases from V and 5 bases from J, leaving 12 bases between. There are 14 residues in the CDR3. CDR3 loop: CASSHEYRVDTQYF. The CDR3 coding sequence is TGCGCCAGCAGCCATGAATACAGGGTAGATACGCAGTATTTT.

J is TRBJ1-1 and V is TRBV5-1; 12 nucleotides line up with TRBD1. Germline-derived CDR1 and CDR2 are SGHRS and YFSETQ. With 5 bases clipped from V and 6 bases from J, the junction kept 8 bases outside the gene matches. The CDR3 totals 15 residues. The CDR3 DNA reads as TGCGCCAGCAGAACAGCCGGGACAGGGGGCTCTGAAGCTTTCTTT. Translation gives CASRTAGTGGSEAFF. Drawing the rest from reference TRBV5-1 and TRBJ1-1, the complete variable domain is KAGVTQTPRYLIKTRGQQVTLSCSPISGHRSVSWYQQTPGQGLQFLFEYFSETQRNKGNFPGRFSGRQFSNSRSEMNVSTLELGDSALYLCASRTAGTGGSEAFFGQGTRLTVV.

The gene calls are TRBV19 and TRBJ2-2; D unclear. CDR3 size: 17 residues. From germline, CDR1 is LNHDA and CDR2 SQIVND (reference sequence). With 6 bases removed from V and 0 bases from J, the gap between germline ends came to 17 bases. The CDR3 nucleotides are TGTGCCAGTAGGACCAAGACGTCCGGTTCGAACACCGGGGAGCTGTTTTTT. This encodes CASRTKTSGSNTGELFF. Looking up the rest from reference TRBV19 and TRBJ2-2 gives the full variable domain: DGGITQSPKYLFRKEGQNVTLSCEQNLNHDAMYWYRQDPGQGLRLIYYSQIVNDFQKGDIAEGYSVSREKKESFPLTVTSAQKNPTAFYLCASRTKTSGSNTGELFFGEGSRLTVL.

The chain employs TRBV13 and TRBJ1-6; D gene unclear. The germline V gene encodes CDR1 PRHDT and CDR2 FYEKMQ (reference sequence). The CDR3 sequence is 14 residues long. The V end lost 9 bases, the J end lost 7 bases, and 16 bases lay between the germline ends. CDR3 sequence: CASSIGGMNSPLHF. CDR3 in DNA: TGTGCCAGTTCGATCGGAGGGATGAATTCACCCCTCCACTTT.

The CDR3 here is CASSLYRGSAGNTIYF. CDR3 sequence (DNA): TGTGCCAGCAGCTTGTATAGGGGATCAGCAGGAAACACCATATATTTT. The genes are TRBV5-8 and TRBJ1-3, with D perhaps TRBD1 (5 bases). This CDR3 has 16 residues. Germline loops: CDR1 SGHTS, CDR2 YDEGEE. V was cut by 1 base and J by 4 bases, with 15 bases left in between.

This chain links TRBV5-5 with TRBJ2-6; 7 bases match TRBD1. The CDR3 sequence is 18 residues long. Germline CDR1 SGHKS, CDR2 YYEKEE (reference sequence). V was pared by 2 bases and J by 0 bases, with 8 bases of the junction left unmatched. The CDR3 spells CASSFKAQGSSGANVLTF. The CDR3 region has the DNA TGTGCCAGCAGCTTTAAAGCACAGGGGAGCTCTGGGGCCAACGTCCTGACTTTC.

This chain joins TRBV5-4 and TRBJ1-1; D is ambiguous. Per germline, CDR1 SGHNT and CDR2 YYREEE (reference sequence). V was pared by 0 bases and J by 8 bases, with 8 bases between. The CDR3 is made up of 12 amino acids. The CDR3 DNA reads as TGTGCCAGCAGCTTGGGATACAGCGAAGCTTTCTTT. Encoded protein: CASSLGYSEAFF.

This chain joins TRBV7-6 and TRBJ2-3; tentatively, D is TRBD1 (6 bases). Germline V gene data show CDR1 as SGHVS and CDR2 as FNYEAQ. V was trimmed by 1 base and J by 2 bases, leaving 10 bases between them. The CDR3 is made up of 15 amino acids. CDR3: CASSLVRGNTDTQYF. The CDR3, as DNA: TGTGCCAGCAGCTTAGTCAGGGGTAACACAGATACGCAGTATTTT.

The V call is TRBV19, the J call TRBJ1-5; 8 bases fit TRBD1. This CDR3 is built from 14 residues. V shed 4 bases and J 7 bases; nucleotides not matched to a gene: 6. CDR1 and CDR2 from the germline V gene are LNHDA and SQIVND (reference sequence). CDR3 coding DNA: TGTGCCAGTAGTAGAGGACAGGGCGGACAGCCCCAGCATTTT. Amino acids: CASSRGQGGQPQHF. The full variable domain, with the rest looked up from reference TRBV19 and TRBJ1-5, is DGGITQSPKYLFRKEGQNVTLSCEQNLNHDAMYWYRQDPGQGLRLIYYSQIVNDFQKGDIAEGYSVSREKKESFPLTVTSAQKNPTAFYLCASSRGQGGQPQHFGDGTRLSIL.

This clone was counted a single time. The rearrangement joins TRBV7-9 to TRBJ1-1; D is uncertain. The CDR3 runs to 15 residues. Trimming removed 5 bases from V and 3 bases from J, with 16 bases in between. From germline, CDR1 is SEHNR and CDR2 FQNEAQ (reference sequence). DNA of the CDR3: TGTGCCAGCAGCGGGTCGTCGGGCGCGCACACTGAAGCTTTCTTT. Translation gives CASSGSSGAHTEAFF.

V is TRBV19 and J is TRBJ2-1, with 10 bases lining up with TRBD2. The CDR3 spans 17 residues. The V gene's germline CDR1 is LNHDA and CDR2 SQIVND (reference sequence). Trimming at V came to 1 base and at J to 5 bases, leaving 8 bases not matched to a gene. CDR3: CASSIGVLAGINNEQFF. For the CDR3, the DNA is TGTGCCAGTAGTATAGGGGTACTAGCGGGGATCAACAATGAGCAGTTCTTC.

V gene TRBV18 combines with J gene TRBJ2-3; 12 bases are a match to TRBD1. This CDR3 region has 17 residues. Germline V CDR1 and CDR2: KGHSH, LQKENI. J was trimmed by 4 bases and V by 5 bases; bases with no gene match: 10. The DNA for the CDR3 is TGTGCCAGCTCATCTCCTGGGACAGGGGGCGGCGCAGATACGCAGTATTTT. Protein sequence: CASSSPGTGGGADTQYF. Drawing the rest from reference TRBV18 and TRBJ2-3, the complete variable domain is NAGVMQNPRHLVRRRGQEARLRCSPMKGHSHVYWYRQLPEEGLKFMVYLQKENIIDESGMPKERFSAEFPKEGPSILRIQQVVRGDSAAYFCASSSPGTGGGADTQYFGPGTRLTVL.

The chain joins TRBV19 to TRBJ1-5, with a possible D match to TRBD1 (5 bases). CDR1 is LNHDA, CDR2 SQIVND, per germline (reference sequence). This CDR3 is built from 16 residues. The V end was cut by 1 base, the J end by 1 base, with 11 bases between. Written as DNA, the CDR3 is TGTGCCAGTAGTATAGGACCCGGGGGAAGCAATCAGCCCCAGCATTTT. It yields the protein CASSIGPGGSNQPQHF. Filled out from reference TRBV19 and TRBJ1-5, the complete variable domain reads DGGITQSPKYLFRKEGQNVTLSCEQNLNHDAMYWYRQDPGQGLRLIYYSQIVNDFQKGDIAEGYSVSREKKESFPLTVTSAQKNPTAFYLCASSIGPGGSNQPQHFGDGTRLSIL.

V usage is TRBV7-2 and J usage is TRBJ2-7; 7 bases align to TRBD2. This CDR3 is 15 amino acids long. Germline CDR1 is SGHTA and CDR2 is FQGNSA. V lost 7 bases, J lost 6 bases, and 15 bases stayed unmatched. CDR3 sequence reads: CASTFGTAGRFEQYF. The CDR3 coding sequence is TGTGCCAGCACCTTCGGAACAGCGGGAAGATTCGAGCAGTACTTC.

This clone has a single count. The genes are TRBV4-2 and TRBJ2-7; TRBD2 matches 13 bases. The CDR3 runs 15 residues. Germline V lookup: CDR1 LGHNA, CDR2 YNFKEQ. Trimming cost V 5 bases and J 2 bases; bases outside gene matches: 3. The CDR3 sequence is CASSTTSGGAYEQYF. CDR3 DNA sequence: TGTGCCAGCAGCACCACTAGCGGGGGGGCCTACGAGCAGTACTTC.

This chain connects TRBV18 to TRBJ1-1, with D tentatively TRBD1 (6 bases). Per germline, CDR1 KGHSH and CDR2 LQKENI. V lost 6 bases and J 6 bases, leaving 14 bases between the germline ends. The CDR3 length is 13 residues. Written as DNA, the CDR3 is TGTGCCAGCTCTTCCTCAGGGGTCGCTGAAGCTTTCTTT. This sequence encodes CASSSSGVAEAFF.

The chain links TRBV5-4 to TRBJ1-3; no firm D call. The CDR3 length is 15 residues. The V end lost 5 bases, the J end lost 3 bases, and 15 bases lay between the germline ends. The germline V gene has CDR1 SGHNT and CDR2 YYREEE (reference sequence). CDR3 nucleotides: TGTGCCAGCAGGGACCCAGGAGGTCTTGGAAACACCATATATTTT. The encoded protein is CASRDPGGLGNTIYF.

The gene calls are TRBV5-1 and TRBJ2-7; 10 bases align to TRBD2. The CDR3 covers 18 residues. J was trimmed by 4 bases and V by 5 bases; bases with no gene match: 18. Germline-derived CDR1 and CDR2 are SGHRS and YFSETQ. The CDR3 here is CASSLGGPLAGVFYEQYF. DNA of the CDR3: TGCGCCAGCAGTCTTGGCGGGCCTCTAGCGGGAGTGTTTTACGAGCAGTACTTC.

This clone was detected only a few times. The J gene is TRBJ2-1, the V gene TRBV11-3, with D uncertain. V lost 1 base and J lost 8, with 3 bases in between. This CDR3 comprises 11 residues. Per the germline V gene, CDR1 is SGHNT and CDR2 is YENEEA. The CDR3 loop is CASSLADEQFF. The CDR3 nucleotides read TGTGCCAGCAGCTTAGCGGATGAGCAGTTCTTC.

This clone was seen only once. The chain combines TRBV5-1 with TRBJ2-7; 11 bases are a match to TRBD2. The CDR3 length is 13 residues. J gave up 6 bases and V 5 bases, and 4 bases lay outside the gene matches. The germline V gene has CDR1 SGHRS and CDR2 YFSETQ. The CDR3 sequence: CASSTSGRAEQYF. The CDR3, as DNA: TGCGCCAGCAGTACTAGCGGGAGAGCCGAGCAGTACTTC.

The V gene is TRBV27, the J gene TRBJ1-2; a weak D match, TRBD1 (6 bases). CDR1 MNHEY and CDR2 SMNVEV come from the germline V gene (reference sequence). This CDR3 has 15 amino acids. Trimming took off 8 bases at V and 3 bases at J, with 19 bases between the two ends. The CDR3 bases are TGTGCCAGCCTCCCACGGTGGGGGGCATACTATGGCTACACCTTC. Its translation: CASLPRWGAYYGYTF.

This chain joins TRBV5-6 and TRBJ1-3; D perhaps matches TRBD1 (6 bases). V was trimmed by 3 bases and J by 4 bases, leaving 14 bases between them. CDR1 is SGHDT, CDR2 YYEEEE, per germline. The CDR3 has 15 residues. CDR3 bases: TGTGCCAGCAGCTGGGGGGACGACAGGGGAAACACCATATATTTT. It is translated as CASSWGDDRGNTIYF.

The genes are TRBV5-6 and TRBJ2-4; 8 bases fit TRBD1. Germline V CDR1 and CDR2: SGHDT, YYEEEE. The CDR3 is 17 residues long. Trimming cost V 5 bases and J 7 bases; bases outside gene matches: 17. CDR3 in amino acids: CASSSRHQGAMRNIQYF. The CDR3 coding sequence is TGTGCCAGCAGTTCTAGACATCAGGGGGCGATGAGGAACATTCAGTACTTC. Looking up the rest from reference TRBV5-6 and TRBJ2-4 gives the full variable domain: DAGVTQSPTHLIKTRGQQVTLRCSPKSGHDTVSWYQQALGQGPQFIFQYYEEEERQRGNFPDRFSGHQFPNYSSELNVNALLLGDSALYLCASSSRHQGAMRNIQYFGAGTRLSVL.